A single sample gave rise to the 14 T cell receptor beta chains below, sequenced in a study of CD8+CD57+ T cells in acquired aplastic anemia. Only patients with CD8+CD57+ cell expansion on flow cytometry were chosen for sequencing. Template material for TCR beta VDJ and CDR3 profiling consisted of genomic DNA. Each CDR3 protein gets one entry after TCRdb re-called the reads with MiXCR. Of about 40,000 distinct CDR3 sequences listed, roughly two thirds were seen once; the top ten hold roughly three fifths. The sequenced sample was sorted CD4+, CD8+, or CD8+CD57+ T cells (not recorded which) from PBMCs. These TCRs come from a human donor with aplastic anemia.

This clonotype showed up just once. This chain uses TRBV7-9 with TRBJ2-7; TRBD1 agrees at 9 bases. CDR1 and CDR2 from the germline V gene are SEHNR and FQNEAQ (reference sequence). V was pared by 2 bases and J by 7 bases, with 3 bases of the junction left unmatched. This CDR3 contains 13 residues. This CDR3 is CASSLTGGKEQYF. The CDR3 DNA follows: TGTGCCAGCAGCTTAACAGGGGGCAAGGAGCAGTACTTC.

The J gene is TRBJ2-7, the V gene TRBV7-3; the D is unclear. V lost 7 bases and J 1 base, leaving 11 bases between the germline ends. CDR1 and CDR2 (germline): SGHTA, FQGTGA. The CDR3 totals 13 residues. CDR3 in amino acids: CASMATPSYEQYF. The CDR3, as DNA: TGTGCCAGCATGGCTACTCCGTCCTACGAGCAGTACTTC.

The chain links TRBV2 to TRBJ1-4, with TRBD1 as a possible D gene (5 bases). This CDR3 has 13 residues. V lost 6 bases and J lost 5, with 10 bases in between. Germline lookup yields CDR1 SNHLY and CDR2 FYNNEI. The CDR3 DNA follows: TGTGCCAGCAGCCAACAGGTCAATGAAAAACTGTTTTTT. Its protein product is CASSQQVNEKLFF.

The chain recombines TRBV24-1 with TRBJ2-3, with TRBD1 as a possible D gene (7 bases). V lost 0 bases and J 1 base, leaving 16 bases between the germline ends. Germline V gives CDR1 KGHDR, CDR2 SFDVKD. This CDR3 region has 18 residues. CDR3 protein: CATSDLPGAGGRTDTQYF. As DNA, the CDR3 is TGTGCCACCAGTGATTTGCCCGGGGCAGGGGGGCGCACAGATACGCAGTATTTT.

Worth noting for this clonotype: A much larger clone lies a single base off, so this may be a read error. This chain links TRBV2 with TRBJ2-5, with TRBD2 identical over 7 bases. CDR3 length equals 12 residues. Germline CDR1 reads SNHLY; CDR2 reads FYNNEI. The CDR3 region is CTSRVAGETQYF. CDR3 in DNA: TGTACCAGCAGAGTAGCGGGAGAGACCCAGTACTTC.

The chain's CDR3 is CASSLMGVEKLFF. CDR3 in DNA: TGTGCCAGCAGTTTAATGGGGGTCGAAAAACTGTTTTTT. The chain carries TRBV7-9 and TRBJ1-4, with a weak D call TRBD1 (5 bases). This CDR3 comprises 13 residues. The V and J ends lost 6 bases and 8 bases respectively, with 13 bases between them. Germline values: CDR1 SEHNR, CDR2 FQNEAQ (reference sequence).

This clonotype is deemed medium-sized. The rearrangement uses TRBV2 and TRBJ1-5; D is uncertain. With 3 bases removed from V and 5 bases from J, the gap between germline ends came to 11 bases. The germline V gene has CDR1 SNHLY and CDR2 FYNNEI. CDR3 length: 14 residues. Here the CDR3 reads CASSDLDRDQPQHF. CDR3 in DNA: TGTGCCAGCAGTGATTTGGATAGGGATCAGCCCCAGCATTTT.

The chain joins TRBV29-1 to TRBJ2-1; 10 positions agree with TRBD1. The CDR3 runs to 12 residues. Germline CDR1 SQVTM, CDR2 ANQGSEA. Germline trimming cut 6 bases from V and 6 bases from J; bases unmatched to any gene: 2. Written as DNA, the CDR3 is TGCAGCGTAGACAGGGGGCGCAATGAGCAGTTCTTC. Protein: CSVDRGRNEQFF.

The DNA for the CDR3 is TGTGCCAGCAGCTTAGAACAGGGAGGAACCTACGAGCAGTACTTC. Translation: CASSLEQGGTYEQYF. The V call is TRBV7-3, the J call TRBJ2-7; either TRBD1 or TRBD2 may fit D (6 bases each). The CDR3 contains 15 residues. CDR1 and CDR2 from the germline V gene are SGHTA and FQGTGA. V shed 2 bases and J shed 2 bases, with 13 bases lying between them.

The gene calls are TRBV7-9 and TRBJ1-1, with D unclear. This CDR3 has 13 residues. In germline, CDR1 is SEHNR, CDR2 FQNEAQ (reference sequence). V lost 3 bases, J lost 0 bases, and 5 bases lay in between. The CDR3 reads CASSFSVNTEAFF. Here the CDR3 DNA reads TGTGCCAGCAGCTTTTCCGTGAACACTGAAGCTTTCTTT.

Many counts were recorded for this clonotype. The chain combines TRBV5-1 with TRBJ2-3; the D call may be TRBD1 or TRBD2 (5 bases each). V was trimmed by 4 bases and J by 2 bases, leaving 17 bases between them. Germline V lookup: CDR1 SGHRS, CDR2 YFSETQ. This CDR3 comprises 16 residues. The CDR3 is CASSPTGRSLTDTQYF. The DNA for the CDR3 is TGCGCCAGCAGCCCAACGGGGCGATCCCTCACAGATACGCAGTATTTT.

V and J are TRBV5-6 and TRBJ2-7; D is unresolved. V lost 0 bases and J 5 bases, leaving 3 bases between the germline ends. Looked up from germline, CDR1 is SGHDT and CDR2 is YYEEEE. The CDR3 spans 11 residues. CDR3 DNA: TGTGCCAGCAGCTTGGGCAACGAGCAGTACTTC. Translating gives CASSLGNEQYF.

The chain joins TRBV5-6 to TRBJ1-1, with D unresolved. V was pared by 3 bases and J by 3 bases, with 15 bases between. Germline CDR1 reads SGHDT; CDR2 reads YYEEEE. The CDR3 loop spans 15 amino acids. The CDR3 loop is CASSWRQTVHTEAFF. As DNA, the CDR3 is TGTGCCAGCAGCTGGCGCCAGACTGTCCACACTGAAGCTTTCTTT. The complete variable domain, with remaining parts taken from reference TRBV5-6 and TRBJ1-1, reads DAGVTQSPTHLIKTRGQQVTLRCSPKSGHDTVSWYQQALGQGPQFIFQYYEEEERQRGNFPDRFSGHQFPNYSSELNVNALLLGDSALYLCASSWRQTVHTEAFFGQGTRLTVV.

In the case of this clonotype: Just one base apart from a much larger clone, this may be a read error. The chain joins TRBV12-3 or TRBV12-4 to TRBJ2-1; 7 nucleotides align to TRBD1. This CDR3 is built from 12 residues. V shed 5 bases, J shed 10 bases, and the junction held 5 bases outside the gene matches. The CDR3 DNA is TGTGCCAGCAGTCAGGGGGTGTACGAGCAGTTCTTC. Its translation: CASSQGVYEQFF.